These T cell receptor beta chains were read from a single sample in a study of control samples from healthy donors and cancer patients. Assay: immunoSEQ multiplex PCR; the TCRdb copy retains only in-frame clones and omits some. The table has over 110,000 clones, roughly 90% seen once. The sample consisted of blood. The receptors stem from a man aged 25 to 40 in good health. Both conserved end residues are part of each CDR3.

CDR3	V	J
CASSPWGTSGYNEQFF	TRBV28	TRBJ2-1
CASRLAGEAFF	TRBV28	TRBJ1-1
CASSINGGLAGPYNEQFF	TRBV19	TRBJ2-1
CASSFGGRVEAFF	TRBV5-6	TRBJ1-1
CASSVRSSGNTGELFF	TRBV9	TRBJ2-2
CASGPNGLAGAQFF	TRBV12-5	TRBJ2-1
CASSSPGLAVTDTQYF	TRBV11-2	TRBJ2-3
CASSLQGSINTGELFF	TRBV28	TRBJ2-2
CASSRTSGSYNEQFF	TRBV7-3	TRBJ2-1
CASSFGGQGNTEAFF	TRBV27	TRBJ1-1
CASSIVRNTGELFF	TRBV19	TRBJ2-2
CAWSVPRGRRTEAFF	TRBV30	TRBJ1-1
CAIRKDRGSSGNTIYF	TRBV10-3	TRBJ1-3
CASSPGPLTDNYEQYF	TRBV5-1	TRBJ2-7
CASSPPHRGGDEAFF	TRBV18	TRBJ1-1
CASSGWGGSTEAFF	TRBV2	TRBJ1-1
CASSLRTGGVKLFF	TRBV28	TRBJ1-4
CASSPSQGYQPQHF	TRBV9	TRBJ1-5
CSASRQNNSPLHF	TRBV20-1	TRBJ1-6
CASSLMVSGELFF	TRBV7-2	TRBJ2-2
CASSIAGTSGSYEQYF	TRBV19	TRBJ2-7
CAIGDTFYNEQFF	TRBV10-3	TRBJ2-1
CASNVAGARETQYF	TRBV2	TRBJ2-5
CASSEEAAFYNEQFF	TRBV2	TRBJ2-1
CASSQEIAGAGGYTF	TRBV4-1	TRBJ1-2
CAISESGWGGEKLFF	TRBV10-3	TRBJ1-4
CASSSISGSKDTQYF	TRBV7-9	TRBJ2-3
CASSFGGSNQPQHF	TRBV27	TRBJ1-5
CASSLAGGSYEQYF	TRBV9	TRBJ2-7
CASSQMGGNTEAFF	TRBV7-9	TRBJ1-1
CASSFIGGQGTGELFF	TRBV7-6	TRBJ2-2
CASSEGGTGELFF	TRBV25-1	TRBJ2-2
CASSQTSGSTGEQYF	TRBV7-9	TRBJ2-7
CATEGGGGTDTQYF	TRBV24-1	TRBJ2-3
CATSGGSTNEKLFF	TRBV24-1	TRBJ1-4
CASGPPQVGPDREIGIQYF	TRBV27	TRBJ2-4
CASSATGPSYEQYF	TRBV27	TRBJ2-7
CATSPELGEPQYF	TRBV24-1	TRBJ2-5
CASSLGGGAPGQTYNEQFF	TRBV11-3	TRBJ2-1
CASSFTGTSTDTQYF	TRBV7-2	TRBJ2-3
CACNWAGANVLTF	TRBV28	TRBJ2-6
CASSSGQATTNEKLFF	TRBV5-1	TRBJ1-4
CATSEKLANQPQHF	TRBV24-1	TRBJ1-5
CASSYSLGGYEQYF	TRBV6-2/TRBV6-3	TRBJ2-7
CASSLYAETQYF	TRBV5-1	TRBJ2-5
CASSDPAGVADTQYF	TRBV6-1	TRBJ2-3
CASSLGGQGRQGYTF	TRBV11-2	TRBJ1-2
CASSLIPGQGGYTF	TRBV5-6	TRBJ1-2
CAISGTHRADSGNTIYF	TRBV10-3	TRBJ1-3
CASRDSGANVLTF	TRBV6-5	TRBJ2-6
CASSPGQGVEGYTF	TRBV11-2	TRBJ1-2
CAWTSGSYEQYF	TRBV30	TRBJ2-7
CASSEGGLGTEAFF	TRBV2	TRBJ1-1
CASSPKGLAGHTDTQYF	TRBV4-2	TRBJ2-3
CASSLVDSRDSPLHF	TRBV19	TRBJ1-6
CASRRTAANTEAFF	TRBV19	TRBJ1-1
CASSLLAGISTDTQYF	TRBV10-2	TRBJ2-3
CASSRSGGRETQYF	TRBV7-2	TRBJ2-5
CASSYSFKGQPQHF	TRBV6-5	TRBJ1-5